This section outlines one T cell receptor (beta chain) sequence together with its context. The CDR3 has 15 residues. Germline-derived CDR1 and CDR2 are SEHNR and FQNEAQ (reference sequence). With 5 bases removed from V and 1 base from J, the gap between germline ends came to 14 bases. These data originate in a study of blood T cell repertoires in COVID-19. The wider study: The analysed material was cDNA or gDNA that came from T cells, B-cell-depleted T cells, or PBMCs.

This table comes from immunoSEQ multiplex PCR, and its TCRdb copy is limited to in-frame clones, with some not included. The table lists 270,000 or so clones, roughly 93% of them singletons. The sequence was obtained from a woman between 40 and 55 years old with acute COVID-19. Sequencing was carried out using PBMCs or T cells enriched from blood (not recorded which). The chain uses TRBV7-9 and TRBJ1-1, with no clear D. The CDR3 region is CASSTRTQANTEAFF. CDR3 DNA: TGTGCCAGCAGCACCCGAACCCAGGCGAACACTGAAGCTTTCTTT.